The T cell receptor beta chain under discussion was sequenced for a study of beta chain features in type 1 diabetes. Trimming shortened V by 0 bases and J by 3 bases, and 11 bases separated the two germline ends. This CDR3 contains 14 residues. The germline CDR1 and CDR2 sequences are GTSNPN and SVGIG (reference sequence). General observations from the study: Researchers could not determine here whether HLA type influences TCRB rearrangement.

Of the isolated RNA, all was reverse transcribed, and so the sequenced material was expressed TCRB transcripts. TCRdb's table, derived via immunoSEQ multiplex PCR, lists solely in-frame clones and lacks some. This sample has 160,000 or so clones; less than 9.5% occur once, and the top ten carry 2.3%. This clone has only a few counts. The antigen is not known. The genes are TRBV30 and TRBJ1-1; D not certain. This receptor was obtained from a woman under 30 in good health. Sequenced sample: central memory CD4+ T cells from blood. The CDR3 DNA sequence: TGTGCCTGGAGTGTATACGGGGTTGACACTGAAGCTTTCTTT. Protein product: CAWSVYGVDTEAFF. The full variable domain, completed using reference TRBV30 and TRBJ1-1, is SQTIHQWPATLVQPVGSPLSLECTVEGTSNPNLYWYRQAAGRGLQLLFYSVGIGQISSEVPQNLSASRPQDRQFILSSKKLLLSDSGFYLCAWSVYGVDTEAFFGQGTRLTVV.